This TCR beta chain was observed in a study of shared clonotypes between healthy human individuals. In the study overall: Researchers assigned three CD4 naive, three CD4 memory, two CD8 naive and one CD8 memory plate to each donor.

The study's findings and limits: It was expected that sequencing depth would affect clonotype sharing among donors.

Germline CDR1 reads SGHTA; CDR2 reads FQGTGA. The CDR3 has 13 residues. V was shortened by 5 bases and J by 4 bases, with 11 bases between the two germline ends. Sequencing was performed with immunoSEQ multiplex PCR; in TCRdb, only in-frame clones are kept and a portion is missing. The data show fewer than 2.5 million clones, with roughly 93% seen just once and about 0.39% held by the top ten. The study drew its donors from healthy HIV-negative adults without recent acute infections or vaccinations. In the case of this clone: As yet, its antigen is unknown.

Sequenced: naive CD4+ T cells from PBMCs. Subset defined: CD45RA+ positively selected. The sequence was collected from a man between 18 and 35 years old in good health. Some clones in this sample may be carry-over from other donors' samples. V and J are TRBV7-3 and TRBJ2-5; no definite D call. CDR3 in DNA: TGTGCCAGCAGCCGGTCCTCGCTAGAGACCCAGTACTTC. Translated: CASSRSSLETQYF.